The present entry profiles one T cell receptor beta chain with its context. At least ten counts were recorded for this clonotype. What this receptor recognizes is not known. No base-level quality is on record; no much larger clone is a single base apart. Measured from the cysteine to the phenylalanine, the CDR3 is 15 residues long. The retained sequence is limited to the CDR3, 45 bases, with the frame set at the first base. Relative to germline, V is 5 bases shorter and J is 7 bases shorter, with 20 bases between their ends. Based on the germline V gene (reference sequence), the CDR1 and CDR2 sequences are LNHNV and YYDKDF. For repertoire sequencing, the TCR beta CDR3 regions were amplified from RNA transcripts. The first round of RT-PCR was done with HTBI primers and the Qiagen OneStep RT-PCR kit, and was followed by a second round of multiplex PCR, then size selection and purification. The libraries underwent paired-end sequencing with 100 bp reads on an Illumina HiSeq2000. Per the source publication's procedure: SOAPnuke was used to process the reads, throwing out any read that had adapters, had uncalled bases, had a mean Phred below 15, or lacked an exact constant-primer or identifier match. COPE v1.2.5 was used to merge the high-quality paired reads. Each unique nucleotide sequence was treated as a clonotype, and MiTCR v1.1 was used to align the clonotypes to the IMGT TRB V, D and J references. The analysis was limited to V-J combinations with a frequency above 0.0001, which together covered 99.2% of repertoires. For each V-J combination, a TCR clonal expansion and chaos score was defined as the ratio of F50 clonal expansion to chaos observed in the TCRdist matrix. Features were reduced by Welch's t-statistics and random forest to 10 to 15 V-J combinations, which fed a naive Bayes classifier. The Morisita-Horn index was used to measure how similar the thyroid and blood repertoires were. TCRdb redid the processing of the public reads, applying fastp at Q25 and MiXCR, and retained in-frame beta chains. Each CDR3 protein appears once, grouped with its most common genes and DNA. The V and J calls were determined by TCRdb, not by the authors. For this sample the table gives some 200,000 distinct CDR3 sequences, of which over 25% were detected only once. The ten largest clones represent approximately 9% of the sample.

This sample was included in a study of Graves' ophthalmopathy and Graves' hyperthyroidism (dated by TCRdb to the late 2010s). For the study in its entirety: Peripheral blood samples were taken at the time of initial diagnosis, before any treatment was given. The study used TCR beta repertoire signatures to distinguish Graves' ophthalmopathy from Graves' hyperthyroidism and to predict progression to ophthalmopathy. In total, 135 blood samples were TCR-sequenced: some 43 ophthalmopathy, some 80 hyperthyroidism and 17 hyperthyroidism-to-ophthalmopathy patients. To explore V-J signatures that separate ophthalmopathy from hyperthyroidism, a discovery set of about a hundred patients was enrolled, consisting of about 41 with ophthalmopathy and approximately 57 with stable hyperthyroidism. An independent validation cohort was composed of 18 to 20 hyperthyroidism patients and around 15 patients who later progressed from hyperthyroidism to ophthalmopathy. In about six hyperthyroidism patients, the T-cell repertoires found in thyroid tissue were compared with those found in blood. Once sampling was done, hyperthyroidism patients were given methimazole at a starting dose of 30 mg daily, while ophthalmopathy patients were given high-dose intravenous methylprednisolone. The approximately 98 discovery patients were randomly divided into training and test sets at a 7:3 ratio. Here is what the overall study found, with its caveats: Ophthalmopathy was separated from stable hyperthyroidism by the 13-signature model with 85% to 90% sensitivity and around 81% specificity in cross-validation and with 80%/75% in the test set. No statistical method was used to predetermine the sample size, and group allocation was not hidden from the investigators. Among expanded thyroid clonotypes with frequency above 0.001, most also showed up in blood, which suggests that blood repertoires may reflect the thyroid immune response. In validation, the model predicted ophthalmopathy progression with more than 55% sensitivity and 72% to 80% specificity; roughly 11 predicted patients were CT-confirmed with GO in a median of approximately 6.2 months.

The ophthalmopathy patients had moderately to severely active disease, with a Clinical Activity Score of 3 or higher, a NOSPECS grade of 4 or higher, and a disease duration of less than 3 months. Patients with other autoimmune diseases, uncontrolled infections, pregnancy or lactation were excluded. Clinical symptoms, serum thyroxine, TRAb, thyroid ultrasound and orbital computed tomography were used for diagnosis. PBMCs were isolated from about 10 ml of fresh peripheral blood by Ficoll-Paque density gradient centrifugation. Total RNA was extracted with Trizol reagent and quality-checked on an Agilent 2100 Bioanalyzer.

The V and J segments used are TRBV15 and TRBJ2-5; the D region may be TRBD1 or TRBD2, each matching 5 bases equally. Sequences were obtained from peripheral blood. This TCR came from a man in his fifties with Graves' ophthalmopathy. Donor details come from another sample of the same person, matched by shared clones. The CDR3 has the sequence CATSASRTSQGTQYF. The sequence in DNA is TGTGCCACCAGCGCATCCCGGACTTCGCAGGGGACCCAGTACTTC.